Below, one T cell receptor beta chain is given with its context. These data are taken from a study of control samples from healthy donors and cancer patients. Measured with immunoSEQ multiplex PCR; TCRdb has only the in-frame clones, and not every one. The table has approximately 150,000 clones, around 86% seen once. The TCR was taken from a man younger than 40 in good health. Specimen: blood.

For the CDR3, the DNA is TGTGCCAGCAGCTTAGAGTTGGGGTTTGGGATGAACACTGAAGCTTTCTTT. This encodes CASSLELGFGMNTEAFF. The gene calls are TRBV7-2 and TRBJ1-1; D gene unclear. Trimming took 1 base from V and 0 from J, leaving 15 bases between them. CDR3 size: 17 residues. CDR1 is SGHTA, CDR2 FQGNSA, per germline.